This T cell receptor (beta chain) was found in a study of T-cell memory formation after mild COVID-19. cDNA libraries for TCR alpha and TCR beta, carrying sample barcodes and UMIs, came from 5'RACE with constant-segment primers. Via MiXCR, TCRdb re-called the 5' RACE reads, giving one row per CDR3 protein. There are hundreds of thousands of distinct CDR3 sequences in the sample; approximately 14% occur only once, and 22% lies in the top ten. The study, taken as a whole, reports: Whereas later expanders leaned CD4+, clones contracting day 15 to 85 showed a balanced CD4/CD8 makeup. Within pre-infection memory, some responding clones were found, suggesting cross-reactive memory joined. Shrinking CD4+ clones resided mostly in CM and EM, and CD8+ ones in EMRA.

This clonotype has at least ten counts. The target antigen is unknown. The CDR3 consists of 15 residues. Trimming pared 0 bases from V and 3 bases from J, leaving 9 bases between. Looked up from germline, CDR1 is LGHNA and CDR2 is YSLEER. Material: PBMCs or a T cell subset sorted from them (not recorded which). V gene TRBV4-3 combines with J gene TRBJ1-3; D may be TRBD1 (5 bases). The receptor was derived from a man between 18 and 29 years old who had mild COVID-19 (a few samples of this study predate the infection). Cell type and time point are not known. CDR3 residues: CASSQDGADGNTIYF. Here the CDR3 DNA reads TGCGCCAGCAGCCAAGATGGGGCGGATGGAAACACCATATATTTT.